This T cell receptor (beta chain) was identified during a study of shared clonotypes between healthy human individuals (dated by TCRdb to the early 2020s). Broadly, across the study: A few men and two women, aged 18 to 49 years, made up the cohort. Leukapheresis yielded between about 0.8 and 9.5 billion PBMCs per donor. Different laboratories and diverse techniques were used to prepare libraries and sequence TCR repertoires, to increase sequencing depth and limit assay-specific biases. For each donor, three plates each were used for CD4 naive and CD4 memory, two plates were used for CD8 naive, and one plate was used for CD8 memory. To estimate repertoire size and how much clonotype sharing occurs between individuals, the study deeply sequenced the blood TCR repertoires of 5 or 6 healthy adults.

The full study reports these points: Pairwise subsampling led to the expectation that sequencing depth would affect the degree of clonotype sharing among donors. Sampling was restricted to blood, and TCR repertoires in tissue are likely to differ from TCR repertoires in blood. When a handful of donors were compared, the shared fraction of clonotypes was around 5.1% for naive CD4, about 4% for naive CD8, roughly 2.5% for memory CD4, and 0.35% to 0.4% for memory CD8. Larger estimated clonotype richness was generally found for naive subsets than for memory subsets. Even with the large sequencing depth, rarefaction of the sorted-subset datasets indicated that sequencing was incomplete. Compared with non-shared clonotypes, the clonotypes found in all four sorted-subset donors had higher generation probabilities. The small number of donors limited the genetic and exposure-history diversity represented.

Using the deep immunoSEQ assay, multiplex PCR amplified TCR CDR3 regions from genomic DNA. Genomic DNA extracted from each cell subset was distributed evenly over all wells of several immunoSEQ 96-well plates, and each plate served as one replicate. For sorted subsets, each replicate PCR was loaded with roughly 190 ng genomic DNA, equivalent to about 30,000 T cell genomes. Purified libraries were quantified with a Qubit 3.0 fluorometer, sized on a Bioanalyzer 2100, and re-quantified with the KAPA Library Quantification kit. Every immunoSEQ 96-well plate was sequenced on a separate single-read 150-cycle Illumina NextSeq 550 flow cell. The study's own analysis went as follows. Because only junctional sequences without quality scores were contained in the immunoSEQ output, filtering matching that applied to full-length reads could not be performed. To assign V/J genes and CDR3, sequences were annotated using PyIR, a Python wrapper for IgBLAST v1.9, with IMGT germline references. Any read was removed if the V/J assignment was weak (E-value above 1e-6), the CDR3 was missing, or the read contained stop codons, out-of-frame junctions, or ambiguous translated residues. V3J clonotypes were defined as sequences sharing an identical inferred V gene, J gene, and CDR3 amino acid sequence. Percentage overlap between repertoires was calculated by dividing the number of shared unique clonotypes by the size of the smaller repertoire. Richness of each repertoire was evaluated using RTK rarefaction, the Chao1 estimator, and Recon v2.1 estimates of unobserved clonotypes. Generation probabilities were computed with OLGA for all TCRbeta clonotypes obtained by the gDNA method from a handful of donors. The table comes from immuneACCESS by way of TCRdb, which keeps in-frame sequences with V and J called. Part of the clones is missing from these tables; in studies checked, under half for an unresolved V gene and the rest for unknown reasons. V and J calls and clone size are those listed in that table; D and trimming were worked out from the DNA. The sample table shows about 2.1 million clones, and 93% are seen once. The ten most abundant clones make up about 1.7% of the sample.

A word on this clone: Its antigen target is currently unknown. Per-base qualities were not stored, and no clone one base away is much larger.

For the CD8 naive samples, CD45RO-negative cells were positively selected for CCR7, yielding a CD45RA+CCR7+ population from which TemRA cells were excluded. Healthy HIV-negative adults with no recently reported acute infections or vaccinations were included as donors. Every donor was a Caucasian adult living in Nashville, Tennessee, USA. Blood was collected by leukapheresis, and PBMCs were isolated by Ficoll-Histopaque density gradient centrifugation and then cryopreserved in liquid nitrogen vapor phase. Analytical flow cytometry was used to check the purity and quantity of each magnetically sorted T cell population. Genomic DNA was isolated from every sorted fraction and measured by UV absorbance on a Nanodrop 2000c. CDR1 and CDR2 are read off the germline V gene (reference sequence) as LNHDA and SQIVND. V loses 2 bases, J loses 0 bases, and the germline ends lie 8 bases apart. The CDR3 sequence holds 14 residues, the cysteine and phenylalanine included. CDR3 DNA only is kept here, 42 bases in frame from base 1.

This clonotype originated in a man between 18 and 35 years old in good health. Some clones in this sample may be carry-over from other donors' samples. Sequencing used naive CD8+ T cells from PBMCs. The cell subset or site label for this specimen denotes: CD45RA+CCR7+. Here the chain combines TRBV19 and TRBJ2-7, with the D gene uncertain. The base sequence is TGTGCCAGTAGTATAAGGGCTAGCTCCTACGAGCAGTACTTC. This gives the protein CASSIRASSYEQYF.